The rows below give T cell receptor beta chains drawn from one sample of a study of early stage breast cancer tumors. Clones were sequenced by immunoSEQ multiplex PCR, and TCRdb holds only the in-frame ones, with some missing. The sample includes 50,000 to 75,000 clones, more than 60% of them seen just once. Sequencing used blood. These receptors all stem from a person in their thirties with breast cancer. CDR3s include the opening cysteine and the closing phenylalanine or tryptophan. The order of the fields is V gene, CDR3 protein.

>TRBV28
CASSLIEREGYEQYF
>TRBV7-9
CASSKPSAGGPQEQFF
>TRBV13
CASSLGGGFSYNEQFF
>TRBV11-3
CASSQGMGAEQYF
>TRBV5-1
CASSETSFRRNTIYF
>TRBV5-1
CASSSDRVKYYEQYF
>TRBV5-1
CASSTGLLGANYGYTF
>TRBV18
CASSPILGTGAGANVLTF
>TRBV10-3
CAISPAGGSEAFF
>TRBV30
CAWSSGRGFYGYTF
>TRBV9
CASSVAGTGSYNEQFF
>TRBV12-5
CASGLVLFRQGEAFF
>TRBV5-1
CASQIAGGTYEQYF
>TRBV5-6
CASSLNLVGVVLETQYF
>TRBV27
CASSSIDQGRVSYEQYF
>TRBV9
CASSVALNTEAFF
>TRBV6-5
CASSPGTETGELFF
>TRBV5-4
CASSLSRGRTSGRGDSFF
>TRBV4-1
CASSRPGLAYEQYF
>TRBV4-1
CASSQDLGWGYTF
>TRBV9
CASSVTPNSYNEQFF
>TRBV18
CASSPPPAGGLGAYEQYF
>TRBV7-3
CASSLARSYEQYF
>TRBV7-9
CASSPSLQGRFWKLFF
>TRBV5-1
CASSLVVQETQYF
>TRBV4-2
CASSHTLMGRRNTEAFF
>TRBV7-6
CASSRSGRRYNEQFF
>TRBV6-5
CASRPGPRRETQYF
>TRBV4-1
CASSQVPQVSSYEQYF
>TRBV7-9
CASSGGNQPQHF
>TRBV9
CASSVEGKYNSPLHF
>TRBV29-1
CSYSLGTNEQFF
>TRBV4-2
CASSQAGTSGIAKNIQYF
>TRBV6-6
CASSLNTAYGYTF
>TRBV18
CASSPRQGEGYTF
>TRBV7-3
CASSGAGEGTDTQYF
>TRBV5-1
CASSLPGRRYGDEQYF